The 15 T cell receptor beta chains reported below all come from one sample, sequenced in a study of regulatory T cells in long-lasting Graves disease. The time point denotes: newly diagnosed GD, antithyroid drugs for less than 3 months. With RNA extracted from PBMCs as input, the TCR library was made. Both iRepertoire HTBI primers and Arm-PCR of CDR3 regions were used to build the TCR beta libraries. TCRdb passed the multiplex PCR reads through MiXCR, listing each CDR3 protein once. This table has approximately 390,000 distinct CDR3 sequences, about 16% appearing once. These records were also assigned to another study, of T cells in Graves' hyperthyroidism and ophthalmopathy.

The sequenced sample was peripheral blood mononuclear cells (PBMCs), obtained at new diagnosis, from a patient treated with antithyroid drugs. Receptor source: a woman aged 18-29 years with Graves disease.

This clonotype has ten or more counts. The genes are TRBV7-3 and TRBJ2-7, with D perhaps matching TRBD1 or TRBD2 (7 bases each). Trimming cost V 5 bases and J 10 bases, with 18 bases left between them. The CDR3 runs 13 residues. Germline assignment: CDR1 SGHTA and CDR2 FQGTGA. DNA of the CDR3: TGTGCCAGCAGCACCGGGGAGGGGGCCTCTCAGTACTTC. Amino acids: CASSTGEGASQYF.

A note on this clonotype: A junction end diverges from the germline sequence, so it may reflect a read error. The chain is built from TRBV4-2 and TRBJ2-5; D gene uncertain. The germline V gene has CDR1 LGHNA and CDR2 YNFKEQ. This CDR3 is 15 amino acids long. This chain's CDR3 is CASSQEFAAQEAQYF. The CDR3 DNA follows: TGTGCCAGCAGCCAAGAGTTCGCGGCCCAAGAGGCCCAGTACTTC.

This clonotype was picked up many times. This chain joins TRBV20-1 and TRBJ2-1; no firm D call. Trimming cost V 6 bases and J 5 bases, with 17 bases left between them. CDR1 is DFQATT, CDR2 SNEGSKA, per germline (reference sequence). This CDR3 is 14 amino acids long. The CDR3 sequence: CSAIPSAVNNEQFF. DNA of the CDR3: TGCAGTGCGATTCCTTCGGCGGTCAACAATGAGCAGTTCTTC.

This clonotype was counted between two and nine times. The V and J genes are TRBV20-1 and TRBJ1-1, with D possibly matching TRBD1 (5 bases). This CDR3 spans 17 amino acids. The V gene's germline CDR1 is DFQATT and CDR2 SNEGSKA (reference sequence). Trimming removed 0 bases from V and 4 bases from J, with 21 bases in between. This CDR3 reads CSARDRRDLRRGTEAFF. In nucleotides, the CDR3 is TGCAGTGCTAGAGATCGGAGGGACTTACGGAGGGGCACTGAAGCTTTCTTT.

The table lists this clonotype with many counts. V usage is TRBV7-3 and J usage is TRBJ1-5, with D uncertain. The germline gives CDR1 SGHTA, CDR2 FQGTGA. Trimming took 6 bases from V and 7 from J, leaving 19 bases between them. CDR3 length: 15 amino acids. As DNA, the CDR3 is TGTGCCAGCAGTTCGTCAAAGGGTGTCCGGCAGCCCCAGCATTTT. Protein sequence: CASSSSKGVRQPQHF.

The table lists this clonotype with many counts. The rearrangement uses TRBV7-9 and TRBJ2-5; D is ambiguous. Between the trimmed V and J ends, which lost 3 bases and 4 bases, there was a span of 12 bases. The germline V gene encodes CDR1 SEHNR and CDR2 FQNEAQ (reference sequence). CDR3 length equals 14 residues. The CDR3 sequence is CASSFGPGGETQYF. CDR3 nucleotide sequence: TGTGCCAGCAGCTTCGGTCCCGGTGGAGAGACCCAGTACTTC.

This clonotype occurred a few times. The chain uses TRBV7-9 and TRBJ1-6; tentative D call: TRBD1 (5 bases). The germline V gene encodes CDR1 SEHNR and CDR2 FQNEAQ (reference sequence). V was shortened by 1 base and J by 10 bases, with 14 bases between the two germline ends. The CDR3 is 15 residues long. For the CDR3, the DNA is TGTGCCAGCAGCTTAGTGGGGGGGTTAGAGTCACCCCTCCACTTT. This encodes CASSLVGGLESPLHF. The variable domain in full, with the rest retrieved from reference TRBV7-9 and TRBJ1-6, is DTGVSQNPRHKITKRGQNVTFRCDPISEHNRLYWYRQTLGQGPEFLTYFQNEAQLEKSRLLSDRFSAERPKGSFSTLEIQRTEQGDSAMYLCASSLVGGLESPLHFGNGTRLTVT.

This clonotype has only one observation. V and J are TRBV6-9 and TRBJ2-4; unclear D gene. The germline V and J ends were trimmed by 8 bases and 0 bases, with 11 bases remaining between them. Germline V gives CDR1 MNHGY, CDR2 SVAAGI. The CDR3 has 14 amino acids. Here the CDR3 reads CASLLSTAKNIQYF. For the CDR3, the DNA is TGTGCCAGCCTACTTAGTACAGCCAAAAACATTCAGTACTTC.

This clonotype was detected ten times or more. The chain couples TRBV6-1 to TRBJ2-3; TRBD2 agrees at 9 bases. Germline-derived CDR1 and CDR2 are MNHNS and SASEGT. V shed 4 bases, J shed 6 bases, and the junction held 8 bases outside the gene matches. CDR3 length: 15 residues. The chain's CDR3 is CASSALAGIGDTQYF. As DNA, the CDR3 is TGTGCCAGCAGTGCGCTAGCGGGAATAGGTGATACGCAGTATTTT.

This clonotype was seen a few times. This chain joins TRBV19 and TRBJ1-2, with 7 bases lining up with TRBD1. This CDR3 contains 13 residues. V lost 6 bases, J lost 5 bases, and 6 bases stayed unmatched. Germline V gives CDR1 LNHDA, CDR2 SQIVND (reference sequence). The CDR3 DNA sequence: TGTGCCAGTAGGCAGGAGGGGGCGTATGGCTACACCTTC. Protein sequence: CASRQEGAYGYTF.

This clonotype came up many times. The genes are TRBV2 and TRBJ2-7; 12 bases fit TRBD2. J was trimmed by 1 base and V by 8 bases; bases with no gene match: 9. This CDR3 spans 16 amino acids. Germline V gives CDR1 SNHLY, CDR2 FYNNEI. CDR3 loop: CASLKGLAGDSYEQYF. CDR3 bases: TGTGCCAGCTTGAAGGGACTAGCGGGCGATTCCTACGAGCAGTACTTC.

This clonotype showed up just a few times. This chain links TRBV7-9 with TRBJ2-7; 9 nucleotides agree with TRBD2. The CDR3 spans 16 residues. Germline V gene lookup returns CDR1 SEHNR and CDR2 FQNEAQ (reference sequence). Unmatched junction bases numbered 12, after V lost 5 bases and J lost 4 bases. Here the CDR3 reads CASSLWTGLAPYEQYF. CDR3 DNA sequence: TGTGCCAGCAGCCTTTGGACGGGACTAGCTCCATACGAGCAGTACTTC.

This clonotype was detected ten times or more. The chain has TRBV9 and TRBJ2-3, with no clear D. Trimming left V 4 bases short and J 1 base short, with 19 bases between. Germline V gives CDR1 SGDLS, CDR2 YYNGEE. This CDR3 is 17 amino acids long. CDR3 residues: CASSPAFEVWGTDTQYF. The DNA of the CDR3 is TGTGCCAGCAGCCCAGCCTTCGAGGTTTGGGGCACAGATACGCAGTATTTT.

This clonotype was observed a handful of times. V is TRBV24-1 and J is TRBJ1-4; D is undetermined. Trimming took 4 bases from V and 11 from J, leaving 16 bases between them. Per the germline V gene, CDR1 is KGHDR and CDR2 is SFDVKD. The CDR3 runs 14 residues. The DNA for the CDR3 is TGTGCCACCAGTGACTGGGCCCGCGGGGTGAAACTGTTTTTT. The encoded protein is CATSDWARGVKLFF.

A remark on this clonotype: Just one base apart from a much larger clone, this may be a read error. V is TRBV14 and J is TRBJ2-1; 8 nucleotides align to TRBD2. CDR1 is SGHDN and CDR2 is FVKESK in the germline V gene. The CDR3 covers 15 residues. V shed 1 base, J shed 4 bases, and the junction held 3 bases outside the gene matches. CDR3 sequence (DNA): TGTGCCAGCAGCCAAGGACTAGCGCGTTACAATGAGCAGTTCTTC. Translated: CASSQGLARYNEQFF.